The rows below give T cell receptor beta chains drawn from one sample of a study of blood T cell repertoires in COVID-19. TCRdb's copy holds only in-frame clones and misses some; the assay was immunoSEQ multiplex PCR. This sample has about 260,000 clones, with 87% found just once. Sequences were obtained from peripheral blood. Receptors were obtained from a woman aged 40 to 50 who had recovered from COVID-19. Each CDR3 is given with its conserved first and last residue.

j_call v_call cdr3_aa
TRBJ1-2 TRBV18 CASSPGTGGVKSYGYTF
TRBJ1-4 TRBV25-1 CASNTGINEKLFF
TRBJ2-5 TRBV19 CASNGDGKTQYF
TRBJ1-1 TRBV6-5 CASSYAGTENTEAFF
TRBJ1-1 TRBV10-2 CASSAGNTEAFF
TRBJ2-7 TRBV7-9 CASSPTLGRAYEQYF
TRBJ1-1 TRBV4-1 CASSHWEIITREAFF
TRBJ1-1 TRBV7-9 CASSWPGTGAEAFF
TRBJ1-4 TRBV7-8 CASSPTPRKLFF
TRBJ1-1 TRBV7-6 CASSQRTGGGGEAFF
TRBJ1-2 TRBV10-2 CASSAQIATGGYTF
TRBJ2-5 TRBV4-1 CASSRLAGGPEETQYF
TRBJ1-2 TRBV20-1 CSASSPGGGQHGYTF
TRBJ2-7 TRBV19 CASSITGGAYEQYF
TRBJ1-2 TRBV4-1 CASSLPGTVAYGYTF
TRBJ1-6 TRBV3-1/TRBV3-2 CASSQDRANNSPLHF
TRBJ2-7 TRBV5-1 CASTPASGLSTYEQYF
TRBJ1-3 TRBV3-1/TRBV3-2 CASRDDSTGNTIYF
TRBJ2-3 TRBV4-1 CASSQVDSRKQYF
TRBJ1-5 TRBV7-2 CASSLGGQRLGNQPQHF
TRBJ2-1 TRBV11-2 CASSPRAGPSSYNEQFF
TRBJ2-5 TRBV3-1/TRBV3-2 CASSSSRGGETQYF
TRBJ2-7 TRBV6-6 CASSYAPGQGADEQYF
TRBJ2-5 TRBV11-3 CASSKGGGETQYF
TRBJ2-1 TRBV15 CATSRLGQGYEQFF
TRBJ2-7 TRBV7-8 CASSSTRGALSYEQYF
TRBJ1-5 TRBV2 CASGRGDSNQPQHF
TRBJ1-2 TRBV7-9 CASSLGSWTGIQGYTF
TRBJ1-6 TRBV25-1 CASEKQGQYSPLHF
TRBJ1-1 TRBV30 CAWSPTSRGVGLF
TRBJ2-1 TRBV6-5 CASSPGLAGYNEQFF
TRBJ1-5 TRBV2 CASRDGGSNQPQHF
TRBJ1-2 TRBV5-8 CASSLDRYGYTF
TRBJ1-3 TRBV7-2 CASSQGFSGNTIYF
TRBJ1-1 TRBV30 CAWSGWQFSSEAFF
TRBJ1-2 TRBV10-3 CAISETADYGYTF
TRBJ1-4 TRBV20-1 CSAIRTNGLFF
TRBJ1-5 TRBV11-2 CASSLLPGGNQPQHF
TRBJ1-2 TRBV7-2 CASSRDSANYGYTF
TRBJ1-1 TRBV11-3 CASSLDTGGFAEAFF
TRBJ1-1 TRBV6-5 CASTIRVGRNTEAFF
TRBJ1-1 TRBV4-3 CASSRAPGLNMNTEAFF
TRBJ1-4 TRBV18 CASSLEDPLATNEKLFF
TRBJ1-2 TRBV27 CASGARDRAPSGYTF
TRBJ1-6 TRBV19 CATGLRNSPLHF
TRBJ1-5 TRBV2 CASSDRGGWGNQPQHF
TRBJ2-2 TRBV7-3 CASSKTVSGELFF
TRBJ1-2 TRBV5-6 CASSFLEYGYTF
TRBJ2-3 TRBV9 CASSVRLAGGPTDTQYF
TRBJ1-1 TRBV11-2 CASSGQMNTEAFF
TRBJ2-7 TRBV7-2 CASSFGDRVNEQYF
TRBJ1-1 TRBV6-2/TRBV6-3 CASSSQVNTEAFF
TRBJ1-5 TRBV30 CAWRGEVNQPQHF
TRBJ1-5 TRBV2 CASSRDRRGGQPQHF
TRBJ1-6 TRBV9 CASSATGSSYNSPLHF
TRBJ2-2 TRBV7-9 CASSPDGPGELFF
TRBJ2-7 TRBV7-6 CASSLAGGYEQYF
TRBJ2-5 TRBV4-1 CASSQLDSSQETQYF
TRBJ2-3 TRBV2 CASSLGLAAFTDTQYF